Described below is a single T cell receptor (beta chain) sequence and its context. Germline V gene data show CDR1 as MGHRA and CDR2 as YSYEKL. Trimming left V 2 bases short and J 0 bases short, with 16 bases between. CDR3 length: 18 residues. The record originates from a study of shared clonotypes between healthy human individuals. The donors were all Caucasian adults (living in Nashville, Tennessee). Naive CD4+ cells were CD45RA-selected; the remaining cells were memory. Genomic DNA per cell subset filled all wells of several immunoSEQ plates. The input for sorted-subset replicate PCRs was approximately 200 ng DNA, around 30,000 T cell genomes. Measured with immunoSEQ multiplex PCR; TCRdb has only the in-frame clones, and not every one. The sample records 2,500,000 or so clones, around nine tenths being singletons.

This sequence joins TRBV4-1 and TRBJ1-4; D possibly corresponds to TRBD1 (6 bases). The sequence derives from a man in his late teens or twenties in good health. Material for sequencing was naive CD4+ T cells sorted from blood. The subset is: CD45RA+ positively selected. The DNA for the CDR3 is TGCGCCAGCAGCCAACTACCGGGACATGGGACAACTAATGAAAAACTGTTTTTT. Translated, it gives CASSQLPGHGTTNEKLFF.